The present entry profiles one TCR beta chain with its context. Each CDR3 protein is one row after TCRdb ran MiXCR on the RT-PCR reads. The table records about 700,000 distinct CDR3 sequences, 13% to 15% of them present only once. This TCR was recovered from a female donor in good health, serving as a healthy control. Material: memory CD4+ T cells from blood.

In DNA, the CDR3 is TGCGCCAGCAGCCAGACAGGGACGAGCTCCTACAATGAGCAGTTCTTC. Residues: CASSQTGTSSYNEQFF. This chain joins TRBV4-3 and TRBJ2-1; 7 bases match TRBD1. V lost 3 bases to trimming and J lost 0 bases; unmatched junction nucleotides: 5. The CDR3 loop spans 16 amino acids. Germline V gene lookup returns CDR1 LGHNA and CDR2 YSLEER.